This TCR beta chain originates from a study of blood T cell repertoires in COVID-19. Study as a whole: T cells, B-cell-depleted T cells, or PBMCs provided the cDNA or gDNA that served as material.

This CDR3 comprises 17 residues. Source study methods: Researchers report that nucleated cell counts were estimated from reference gene primer amplification. Clones were read by immunoSEQ multiplex PCR, and TCRdb kept only the in-frame ones, dropping some. The V and J calls and clone size come from that table; D and trimming were worked out from the DNA. The data show 200,000 to 300,000 clones, 88% seen once. The sequencing sample was made of peripheral blood. The V and J genes are TRBV21-1 and TRBJ2-5; TRBD2, the table's D call, lacks a check against the DNA. TRBV21-1 is listed as a pseudogene. This TCR was recovered from a human donor in a cohort sampled during active COVID-19. CDR3 DNA sequence: TGTGCCAGCAGCAAAGCGCGGGAGGGGGTCCAGACAGAGACCCAGTACTTC. Protein sequence: CASSKAREGVQTETQYF.